Shown below are 14 T cell receptor beta chains from a single sample sequenced in a study of shared clonotypes between healthy human individuals. Using immunoSEQ multiplex PCR, the repertoire was profiled, and TCRdb retains in-frame clones only, with some absent. The repertoire has around 700,000 clones, roughly 70% of them found once; the top ten carry approximately 1.8%. The material sequenced was memory CD4+ T cells sorted from blood. Regarding subset: CD45RA-negative fraction. These TCRs come from a woman aged 25 to 39 in good health.

The V and J genes are TRBV4-1 and TRBJ1-4, with D possibly TRBD1 on 6 matching bases. CDR3 length equals 16 residues. The ends were cut back, 4 bases at V and 6 bases at J, with 18 bases in the middle. Germline-derived CDR1 and CDR2 are MGHRA and YSYEKL. CDR3: CASSLPLGGADEKLFF. The CDR3 DNA reads TGCGCCAGCAGCCTACCACTGGGGGGGGCTGATGAAAAACTGTTTTTT.

This rearrangement joins TRBV5-1 to TRBJ1-5; TRBD1 matches at 7 bases. V shed 2 bases and J 0 bases; nucleotides not matched to a gene: 2. This CDR3 spans 15 amino acids. Germline-derived CDR1 and CDR2 are SGHRS and YFSETQ. Here the CDR3 reads CASSFRGDSNQPQHF. CDR3 coding DNA: TGCGCCAGCAGCTTCAGGGGGGATAGCAATCAGCCCCAGCATTTT.

The chain carries TRBV7-7 and TRBJ2-3, with D possibly being TRBD2 (5 bases). CDR3 size: 13 residues. The V end was cut by 3 bases, the J end by 3 bases, with 7 bases between. Germline assignment: CDR1 SSHAT and CDR2 FNYEAQ (reference sequence). This CDR3 is CASSLGGTDTQYF. In nucleotides, the CDR3 is TGTGCCAGCAGCTTGGGCGGGACAGATACGCAGTATTTT. The entire variable domain, with the rest obtained from reference TRBV7-7 and TRBJ2-3, is as follows: GAGVSQSPRYKVTKRGQDVTLRCDPISSHATLYWYQQALGQGPEFLTYFNYEAQPDKSGLPSDRFSAERPEGSISTLTIQRTEQRDSAMYRCASSLGGTDTQYFGPGTRLTVL.

This clone was observed a single time. V and J are TRBV19 and TRBJ2-3, with TRBD1 matching over 7 bases. Germline-derived CDR1 and CDR2 are LNHDA and SQIVND (reference sequence). The J segment lost 2 bases and the V segment lost 7 bases, leaving 9 bases of the junction unmatched. The CDR3 extends over 15 amino acids. The CDR3 loop reads CASTPRDSPTDTQYF. In DNA form, the CDR3 reads TGTGCCAGTACCCCCCGGGACAGCCCCACAGATACGCAGTATTTT.

The J gene is TRBJ2-5, the V gene TRBV2; 7 bases line up with TRBD1. In germline, CDR1 is SNHLY, CDR2 FYNNEI. With V trimmed by 2 bases and J by 14 bases, 8 bases remained unmatched. This CDR3 is built from 12 residues. The CDR3 nucleotides are TGTGCCAGCAGTGAAAATGACAGGGTCCGATACTTC. Encoded protein: CASSENDRVRYF.

Remarks on this clone: Other nucleotide sequences in the sample specify the same CDR3. This chain connects TRBV6-5 to TRBJ2-1, with 10 bases lining up with TRBD1. The J segment lost 2 bases and the V segment lost 5 bases, leaving 3 bases of the junction unmatched. CDR1 is MNHEY and CDR2 is SVGAGI in the germline V gene. This CDR3 contains 15 residues. The CDR3 bases are TGTGCCAGCAGTCGGACAGGGGGACCCTACAATGAGCAGTTCTTC. As protein: CASSRTGGPYNEQFF.

This clone has ten or more counts. The CDR3 loop is CASSRYLERGTEAFF. The CDR3 coding sequence is TGCGCCAGCAGCCGTTACCTCGAGAGGGGCACTGAAGCTTTCTTT. The chain carries TRBV5-1 and TRBJ1-1; a possible D gene is TRBD1 (5 bases). CDR3 length: 15 amino acids. V lost 4 bases, J lost 4 bases, and 17 bases lay in between. Germline loops: CDR1 SGHRS, CDR2 YFSETQ.

With regard to this clone: The same CDR3 can be traced to other DNA sequences in this sample. V gene TRBV5-1 combines with J gene TRBJ1-1, with no clear D. The V end lost 0 bases, the J end lost 2 bases, and 8 bases lay between the germline ends. Germline loops: CDR1 SGHRS, CDR2 YFSETQ. The CDR3 runs to 14 residues. CDR3 nucleotides: TGCGCCAGCAGCTTGGAGCGGGGAAACACTGAAGCTTTCTTT. Translation gives CASSLERGNTEAFF. The full variable domain, its missing parts supplied by reference TRBV5-1 and TRBJ1-1, is KAGVTQTPRYLIKTRGQQVTLSCSPISGHRSVSWYQQTPGQGLQFLFEYFSETQRNKGNFPGRFSGRQFSNSRSEMNVSTLELGDSALYLCASSLERGNTEAFFGQGTRLTVV.

The sample holds a few counts of this clone. The genes are TRBV2 and TRBJ1-1; D remains unclear. The CDR3 sequence is 13 residues long. Deletions cut 7 bases from V and 10 bases from J, with 19 bases between. Germline lookup yields CDR1 SNHLY and CDR2 FYNNEI. The CDR3 sequence: CASNEDAGLSAFF. For the CDR3, the DNA is TGTGCCAGCAATGAGGACGCCGGCCTGTCAGCTTTCTTT.

This sequence joins TRBV29-1 and TRBJ2-7; D is unclear. The CDR3 spans 12 residues. CDR1 and CDR2 from the germline V gene are SQVTM and ANQGSEA. Trimming left V 3 bases short and J 3 bases short, with 9 bases between. In nucleotides, the CDR3 is TGCAGCGTTGATGCCGCAGGCTACGAGCAGTACTTC. Its translation is CSVDAAGYEQYF.

The chain has TRBV4-2 and TRBJ2-3; 8 positions agree with TRBD2. The V and J ends lost 1 base and 0 bases, in that order; junction bases with no gene match: 3. CDR1 LGHNA and CDR2 YNFKEQ come from the germline V gene. This CDR3 is 16 amino acids long. CDR3 nucleotide sequence: TGTGCCAGCAGCCAAGTGGCTAGCGGGAGCACAGATACGCAGTATTTT. Translated: CASSQVASGSTDTQYF.

This chain joins TRBV7-2 and TRBJ2-5, with 11 bases lining up with TRBD2. The CDR3 runs to 19 residues. CDR1 and CDR2 from the germline V gene are SGHTA and FQGNSA. V shed 1 base and J 1 base; nucleotides not matched to a gene: 11. CDR3: CASSLVVTSGMGGQETQYF. The CDR3, as DNA: TGTGCCAGCAGCTTAGTAGTGACTAGCGGGATGGGTGGCCAAGAGACCCAGTACTTC.

V and J are TRBV5-5 and TRBJ2-7; tentative D call: TRBD2 (5 bases). CDR3 length equals 16 residues. V was trimmed by 4 bases and J by 7 bases, leaving 24 bases between them. Germline assignment: CDR1 SGHKS and CDR2 YYEKEE (reference sequence). The CDR3 coding sequence is TGTGCCAGCAGCCGGGCCGAAGGGCGGGTGGGGTCGGAGCAGTACTTC. Amino acids: CASSRAEGRVGSEQYF.

The chain links TRBV18 to TRBJ2-3; 9 nucleotides line up with TRBD2. The trim removed 1 base at V and 3 bases at J, leaving 5 bases unmatched. The length of the CDR3 is 16 residues. Germline values: CDR1 KGHSH, CDR2 LQKENI. DNA of the CDR3: TGTGCCAGCTCACCACTGGCTAGCGGGAAAACAGATACGCAGTATTTT. It yields the protein CASSPLASGKTDTQYF.